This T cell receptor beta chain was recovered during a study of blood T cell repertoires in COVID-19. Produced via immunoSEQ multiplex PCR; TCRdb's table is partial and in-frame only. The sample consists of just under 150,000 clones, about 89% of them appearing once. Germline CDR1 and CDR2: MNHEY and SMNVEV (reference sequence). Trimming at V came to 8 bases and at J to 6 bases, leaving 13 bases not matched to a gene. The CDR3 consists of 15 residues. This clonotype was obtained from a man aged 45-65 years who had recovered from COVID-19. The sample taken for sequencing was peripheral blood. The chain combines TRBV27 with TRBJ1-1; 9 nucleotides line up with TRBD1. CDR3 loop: CASYLWGQGYAEAFF. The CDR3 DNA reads TGTGCCAGCTACTTGTGGGGACAGGGTTACGCTGAAGCTTTCTTT.